Below are 2 T cell receptor beta chains sequenced from a single sample in a study of blood T cell repertoires in COVID-19. Profiling relied on immunoSEQ multiplex PCR, and the TCRdb table lists in-frame clones only, not all of them. The sample has around 400,000 clones, roughly 89% seen once. Sequenced material: PBMCs or T cells enriched from blood (not recorded which). These receptors were obtained from a young woman who had recovered from COVID-19.

The chain has TRBV6-2 or TRBV6-3 and TRBJ2-4, with 12 bases fitting TRBD2. The germline V gene encodes CDR1 MNHEY and CDR2 SVGEGT. The CDR3 covers 16 residues. The ends lost 2 bases at V and 4 bases at J; junction bases unmatched: 3. The CDR3 reads CASSYLAGGPKNIQYF. The CDR3 DNA is TGTGCCAGCAGTTACCTAGCGGGGGGGCCAAAAAACATTCAGTACTTC.

The chain carries TRBV7-8 and TRBJ2-2; TRBD2 matches 9 bases. The CDR3 is made up of 16 amino acids. Germline V gene data show CDR1 as SGHVS and CDR2 as FQNEAQ. Trimming at V came to 5 bases and at J to 2 bases, leaving 6 bases not matched to a gene. The CDR3 sequence: CASSARLAVNTGELFF. The CDR3 region has the DNA TGTGCCAGCAGCGCCCGACTAGCGGTAAACACCGGGGAGCTGTTTTTT.